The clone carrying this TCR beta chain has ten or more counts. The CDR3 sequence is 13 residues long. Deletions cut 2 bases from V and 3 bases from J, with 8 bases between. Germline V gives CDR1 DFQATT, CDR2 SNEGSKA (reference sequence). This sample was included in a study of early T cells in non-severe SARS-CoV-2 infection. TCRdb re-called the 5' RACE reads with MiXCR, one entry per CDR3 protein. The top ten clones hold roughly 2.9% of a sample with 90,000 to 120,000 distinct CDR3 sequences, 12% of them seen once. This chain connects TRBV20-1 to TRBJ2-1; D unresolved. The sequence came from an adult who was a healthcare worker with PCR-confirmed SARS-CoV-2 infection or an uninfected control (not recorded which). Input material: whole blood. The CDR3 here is CSARSRLYNEQFF. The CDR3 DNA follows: TGCAGTGCTAGATCGCGCCTCTACAATGAGCAGTTCTTC.